This T cell receptor beta chain was obtained from a study of shared clonotypes between healthy human individuals. Findings of the study overall: Sequencing depth was expected to influence donor clonotype sharing. Clonotypes not shared had lower generation probabilities than those common to all four donors.

Generated by immunoSEQ multiplex PCR, the TCRdb table keeps only in-frame clones and is missing some. The table lists approximately 1.5 million clones, nearly 99% of them singletons. Losses at the gene ends were 5 bases for V and 0 bases for J; bases not matched to a gene: 3. Germline CDR1 reads MNHEY; CDR2 reads SVGAGI. The CDR3 contains 15 residues. With respect to this clone: Its antigen is as yet unknown.

This TCR was recovered from a man aged 25 to 40 in good health. The chain couples TRBV6-5 to TRBJ2-7; 11 nucleotides agree with TRBD2. What was sequenced was naive CD4+ T cells sorted from blood. Subset noted: CD45RA+ positively selected. CDR3 residues: CASSVLAGVSYEQYF. In DNA, the CDR3 is TGTGCCAGCAGTGTACTAGCGGGAGTCTCCTACGAGCAGTACTTC.